This record covers a single T cell receptor (beta chain). A junction boundary mismatches the germline segment, possibly from a read error. Clones were sequenced by immunoSEQ multiplex PCR, and TCRdb holds only the in-frame ones, with some missing. The sample has approximately 100,000 clones, 75% to 90% seen once. This entry belongs to a study of blood T cell repertoires in COVID-19. From germline, CDR1 is SGDLS and CDR2 YYNGEE. This CDR3 is built from 14 residues. The chain couples TRBV9 to TRBJ1-2, with D uncertain. The material sequenced was peripheral blood. The sequence was collected from a woman aged 80 or older with acute or convalescent COVID-19. CDR3 protein: CASSVEIETYSYTF. DNA of the CDR3: TGTGCCAGCAGCGTAGAAATAGAAACCTATAGCTACACCTTC.